The 17 T cell receptor delta chains below come from one sample, sequenced in a study of Vδ1+ human thymocytes. Whole-study results and caveats: Thymic TRG and TRD repertoires appeared highly polyclonal.

Antigens of these TCRs are unknown. Extracted RNA was reverse transcribed into cDNA. Pooled V-gene forward primers with one constant-region reverse primer generated the CDR3 amplicons by multiplex PCR. TCRdb reprocessed the multiplex PCR reads through CATT. The table lists 54,000 or so delta-chain clones, around a sixth of them singletons, with under 0.6% in the top ten. The sequencing sample was made of Vdelta1+ gamma-delta thymocytes from the thymus. As to subset: FACS-sorted CD3+ TCRalphabeta- TCRVdelta1+ TCRVdelta2- thymocytes. The source of these receptors is a boy under two years old who had congenital heart surgery.

This clone was detected a few times. This chain connects TRDV1 to TRDJ2; TRDD3 aligns across 8 bases. The CDR3 is 17 residues long. CDR1 is TSWWSYY and CDR2 is QGS in the germline V gene. The trim removed 8 bases at V and 4 bases at J, leaving 15 bases unmatched. The CDR3 DNA reads TGTGCTCTTTACTCCTATCCGTACTGGGGGCGGACAGCACAACTCTTCTTT. Translation gives CALYSYPYWGRTAQLFF.

This sequence joins TRDV1 and TRDJ1; 13 bases fit TRDD3. Germline CDR1 is TSWWSYY and CDR2 is QGS. The CDR3 sequence is 21 residues long. Trimming removed 0 bases from V and 8 bases from J; junction bases left unmatched: 21. The chain's CDR3 is CALGELTVPSLLGDTRVKLIF. The CDR3 DNA sequence: TGTGCTCTTGGGGAACTGACCGTCCCAAGTTTACTGGGGGATACGCGGGTGAAACTCATCTTT.

This clone was observed a few times. This chain uses TRDV1 with TRDJ1, with D possibly TRDD3 on 6 matching bases. Between the trimmed V and J ends, which lost 4 bases and 1 base, there was a span of 25 bases. The CDR3 runs to 19 residues. Germline CDR1 TSWWSYY, CDR2 QGS. The CDR3 here is CALGGTKAFAWGFTDKLIF. DNA of the CDR3: TGTGCTCTTGGGGGAACAAAGGCCTTTGCGTGGGGGTTCACCGATAAACTCATCTTT.

This clone has a handful of counts. J is TRDJ1 and V is TRDV1; the D gene is possibly TRDD3 (6 bases). Per germline, CDR1 TSWWSYY and CDR2 QGS. Between the trimmed V and J ends, which lost 2 bases and 7 bases, there was a span of 29 bases. The CDR3 covers 19 residues. CDR3 protein: CALGEDPRLPELGPPKLIF. As DNA, the CDR3 is TGTGCTCTTGGGGAAGATCCGCGCCTACCTGAACTGGGACCGCCTAAACTCATCTTT.

This clone showed up just a few times. The J gene is TRDJ1, the V gene TRDV1; TRDD3 matches at 10 bases. V shed 2 bases and J 1 base; nucleotides not matched to a gene: 22. The length of the CDR3 is 22 residues. The germline CDR1 and CDR2 sequences are TSWWSYY and QGS. CDR3 region: CALGEGCGPSTGGLVGTDKLIF. The CDR3 coding sequence is TGTGCTCTTGGGGAAGGATGTGGCCCTAGTACTGGGGGATTAGTGGGCACCGATAAACTCATCTTT.

J is TRDJ1 and V is TRDV1; D is possibly TRDD2 or TRDD3 (5 bases each). The CDR3 loop spans 20 amino acids. CDR1 TSWWSYY and CDR2 QGS come from the germline V gene. V lost 4 bases and J lost 0, with 27 bases in between. The DNA of the CDR3 is TGTGCTCTTGGGGTCCGTCTTCCCACTCGGAGGGGAGGGGACACCGATAAACTCATCTTT. This encodes CALGVRLPTRRGGDTDKLIF.

This clone was recorded a few times. The chain joins TRDV2 to TRDJ1, with TRDD3 matching over 8 bases. Germline CDR1 and CDR2: GEAIGNYY and EKD. The CDR3 runs to 20 residues. Trimming took 0 bases from V and 0 from J; bases not matched to a gene: 17. The CDR3 is CACDTLLPSLGERYTDKLIF. The CDR3 bases are TGTGCCTGTGACACCCTTCTCCCCTCGCTGGGGGAGAGGTACACCGATAAACTCATCTTT.

This clone has just a few counts. The chain combines TRDV1 with TRDJ1; TRDD3 agrees at 8 bases. Germline-derived CDR1 and CDR2 are TSWWSYY and QGS. The trim removed 0 bases at V and 10 bases at J, leaving 19 bases unmatched. There are 18 residues in the CDR3. Here the CDR3 DNA reads TGTGCTCTTGGGGAACTAGGAGCCTACAGTTTGGGGATACTACGACTCATCTTT. This gives the protein CALGELGAYSLGILRLIF.

This clone was observed a few times. The chain recombines TRDV1 with TRDJ2; 9 bases align to TRDD3. V lost 2 bases to trimming and J lost 4 bases; unmatched junction nucleotides: 23. Germline CDR1 and CDR2: TSWWSYY and QGS. The CDR3 sequence is 22 residues long. CDR3 region: CALGEYPLWGIAPGGPTAQLFF. CDR3 coding DNA: TGTGCTCTTGGGGAATACCCTTTGTGGGGGATAGCCCCCGGGGGCCCGACAGCACAACTCTTCTTT.

This clone occurred a few times. The rearrangement links TRDV1 to TRDJ1, with 7 bases that match TRDD3. CDR3 size: 19 residues. Germline V gives CDR1 TSWWSYY, CDR2 QGS. The J segment lost 12 bases and the V segment lost 1 base, leaving 26 bases of the junction unmatched. The CDR3 region is CALGERENLLFTGVEVFIF. CDR3 in DNA: TGTGCTCTTGGGGAACGCGAAAATCTCCTATTCACTGGGGTCGAAGTTTTCATCTTT.

The V call is TRDV1, the J call TRDJ1; 11 nucleotides align to TRDD3. Germline CDR1 and CDR2: TSWWSYY and QGS. The CDR3 length is 17 residues. J gave up 7 bases and V 2 bases, and 12 bases lay outside the gene matches. DNA of the CDR3: TGTGCTCTTGGGGAATCGGTCCGGTGGGGGATACGCTCTAAACTCATCTTT. Protein product: CALGESVRWGIRSKLIF.

This clone was detected a few times. This sequence joins TRDV1 and TRDJ1; D remains unclear. The CDR3 has 19 residues. CDR1 is TSWWSYY and CDR2 is QGS in the germline V gene. Trimming took 0 bases from V and 0 from J, leaving 20 bases between them. CDR3 in amino acids: CALGELPRSTGVNTDKLIF. CDR3 DNA sequence: TGTGCTCTTGGGGAACTACCAAGGTCCACGGGCGTTAACACCGATAAACTCATCTTT.

This clone was seen a few times. The V and J genes are TRDV1 and TRDJ1; TRDD3 matches 7 bases. The CDR3 length is 24 residues. V lost 1 base, J lost 8 bases, and 37 bases stayed unmatched. Germline V lookup: CDR1 TSWWSYY, CDR2 QGS. The CDR3: CALGEPYNISLFYWGPQRARKLIF. The CDR3 coding sequence is TGTGCTCTTGGGGAACCTTATAATATTTCCCTTTTTTACTGGGGACCTCAGCGGGCCCGAAAACTCATCTTT.

In its sample, this clone was seen a few times. This chain joins TRDV1 and TRDJ1; possibly TRDD2 for D (6 bases). V was cut by 4 bases and J by 1 base, with 28 bases left in between. The CDR3 contains 20 residues. The germline gives CDR1 TSWWSYY, CDR2 QGS. CDR3 DNA sequence: TGTGCTCTTGGGGGCATCCTACCCCCCTCTAACGCCCCTCTCACCGATAAACTCATCTTT. It is translated as CALGGILPPSNAPLTDKLIF.

The chain links TRDV1 to TRDJ1; 7 nucleotides align to TRDD3. The V and J ends lost 4 bases and 1 base, in that order; junction bases with no gene match: 12. The CDR3 has 17 residues. CDR1 is TSWWSYY, CDR2 QGS, per germline. The CDR3: CALGALSLGTGTDKLIF. The CDR3 region has the DNA TGTGCTCTTGGGGCGCTATCACTGGGGACCGGCACCGATAAACTCATCTTT.

This clone has a handful of counts. The chain recombines TRDV1 with TRDJ1; 7 positions agree with TRDD3. This CDR3 has 21 residues. With V trimmed by 4 bases and J by 0 bases, 23 bases remained unmatched. CDR1 and CDR2 from the germline V gene are TSWWSYY and QGS. In nucleotides, the CDR3 is TGTGCTCTTGGGGGCCAGGTGGGGGGATGGAGGTTACCATTGTACACCGATAAACTCATCTTT. Its translation: CALGGQVGGWRLPLYTDKLIF.

This clone appeared a few times. The V call is TRDV1, the J call TRDJ1; 10 nucleotides agree with TRDD3. The CDR3 totals 16 residues. V was clipped by 3 bases and J by 4 bases; unmatched bases: 8. The V gene's germline CDR1 is TSWWSYY and CDR2 QGS. The CDR3 sequence is CALGEPGGYADDKLIF. CDR3 DNA sequence: TGTGCTCTTGGGGAGCCGGGGGGATACGCCGACGATAAACTCATCTTT.